Below, 11 T cell receptor beta chains from the same sample are listed, as sequenced in a study of blood T cell repertoires in COVID-19. Method: immunoSEQ multiplex PCR; TCRdb's copy keeps in-frame clones and lacks some. Of under 70,000 clones in the sample, around 87% were seen once. The sequencing sample was made of peripheral blood. All receptors derive from a woman aged 55-69 years with COVID-19, enrolled during active disease.

The genes are TRBV24-1 and TRBJ1-5; D is unclear. The germline V gene encodes CDR1 KGHDR and CDR2 SFDVKD. V lost 6 bases and J lost 0, with 5 bases in between. This CDR3 contains 13 residues. The CDR3: CATSRYSNQPQHF. CDR3 DNA sequence: TGTGCCACCAGTCGGTATAGCAATCAGCCCCAGCATTTT.

The CDR3 sequence is CASSEVPLAGYEQYF. CDR3 coding DNA: TGTGCCAGCAGTGAAGTCCCACTAGCAGGCTACGAGCAGTACTTC. V gene TRBV2 combines with J gene TRBJ2-7, with D tentatively TRBD2 (6 bases). V dropped 1 base and J dropped 3 bases, with 13 bases sitting between them. The CDR3 totals 15 residues. CDR1 is SNHLY and CDR2 is FYNNEI in the germline V gene.

This clone was counted a single time. The J gene is TRBJ2-1, the V gene TRBV20-1; TRBD2 might be the D (6 bases). This CDR3 comprises 11 residues. In germline, CDR1 is DFQATT, CDR2 SNEGSKA (reference sequence). V lost 3 bases, J lost 8 bases, and 8 bases lay in between. The CDR3 sequence is CSASGRDEQFF. The DNA for the CDR3 is TGCAGTGCTAGCGGGAGAGATGAGCAGTTCTTC.

V is TRBV27 and J is TRBJ1-1; perhaps TRBD1 as D (6 bases). Per germline, CDR1 MNHEY and CDR2 SMNVEV (reference sequence). The V end lost 6 bases, the J end lost 3 bases, and 14 bases lay between the germline ends. The CDR3 covers 14 residues. The CDR3: CASSSGTTDTEAFF. CDR3 nucleotides: TGTGCCAGCAGCTCCGGGACAACAGACACTGAAGCTTTCTTT.

The chain joins TRBV6-6 to TRBJ2-2, with 11 bases aligning to TRBD2. Germline assignment: CDR1 MNHNY and CDR2 SVGAGI (reference sequence). The CDR3 runs to 14 residues. The junction had 3 bases not matched to a gene; V was cut back by 7 bases and J by 5 bases. This CDR3 is CASKRTSGTGELFF. DNA of the CDR3: TGTGCCAGCAAACGGACTAGCGGGACCGGGGAGCTGTTTTTT.

The chain recombines TRBV12-5 with TRBJ1-5, with D possibly TRBD1 on 5 matching bases. This CDR3 spans 17 amino acids. Trimming took 2 bases from V and 2 from J, leaving 16 bases between them. CDR1 and CDR2 from the germline V gene are LGHNT and FRNRAP. CDR3 sequence reads: CASGLSQGVWGNQPQHF. For the CDR3, the DNA is TGTGCTAGTGGTTTGAGCCAAGGGGTTTGGGGCAATCAGCCCCAGCATTTT. Supplemented by reference TRBV12-5 and TRBJ1-5, the full variable domain reads DARVTQTPRHKVTEMGQEVTMRCQPILGHNTVFWYRQTMMQGLELLAYFRNRAPLDDSGMPKDRFSAEMPDATLATLKIQPSEPRDSAVYFCASGLSQGVWGNQPQHFGDGTRLSIL.

The chain couples TRBV11-3 to TRBJ2-2; 8 nucleotides agree with TRBD1. Germline assignment: CDR1 SGHNT and CDR2 YENEEA. The CDR3 has 19 amino acids. The V and J ends lost 3 bases and 4 bases, in that order; junction bases with no gene match: 16. The CDR3 here is CASSFFGGQGASFTGELFF. The DNA of the CDR3 is TGTGCCAGCAGCTTTTTTGGAGGGCAGGGGGCAAGTTTCACCGGGGAGCTGTTTTTT.

The chain couples TRBV30 to TRBJ2-7; 9 bases are shared with TRBD1. This CDR3 is 12 amino acids long. V gave up 5 bases and J gave up 7 bases; unmatched junction bases: 6. The germline V gene encodes CDR1 GTSNPN and CDR2 SVGIG (reference sequence). DNA of the CDR3: TGTGCCTGGGACAGGGGGGACTGGGAGCAGTACTTC. It translates to CAWDRGDWEQYF.

The chain is built from TRBV18 and TRBJ2-7; 7 positions agree with TRBD2. V lost 5 bases, J lost 7 bases, and 11 bases stayed unmatched. The CDR3 has 14 amino acids. The germline CDR1 and CDR2 sequences are KGHSH and LQKENI. The CDR3 reads CASSASGGLGEQYF. The CDR3 nucleotides are TGTGCCAGCTCAGCTAGCGGAGGGCTGGGGGAGCAGTACTTC. The variable domain in full, with the rest retrieved from reference TRBV18 and TRBJ2-7, is NAGVMQNPRHLVRRRGQEARLRCSPMKGHSHVYWYRQLPEEGLKFMVYLQKENIIDESGMPKERFSAEFPKEGPSILRIQQVVRGDSAAYFCASSASGGLGEQYFGPGTRLTVT.

The chain employs TRBV6-5 and TRBJ1-6; tentative D call: TRBD1 (6 bases). Trimming pared 7 bases from V and 7 bases from J, leaving 17 bases between. Germline lookup yields CDR1 MNHEY and CDR2 SVGAGI. The CDR3 is 15 amino acids. CDR3 amino acids: CASTTTGRGNSPLHF. CDR3 in DNA: TGTGCCAGCACCACAACCGGGAGGGGGAATTCACCCCTCCACTTT.

The chain employs TRBV5-6 and TRBJ2-7, with a tentative D call TRBD1 (6 bases). The V gene lost 4 bases and the J gene lost 6 bases, with 17 bases spanning the gap. The CDR3 has 14 amino acids. CDR1 and CDR2 from the germline V gene are SGHDT and YYEEEE. The DNA of the CDR3 is TGTGCCAGCAGCCTAATGGGGGCTCAGCGCGAGCAGTACTTC. Translating it yields CASSLMGAQREQYF.